The T cell receptor (beta chain) described here comes from a study of blood T cell repertoires in COVID-19. Study overall: From T cells, B-cell-depleted T cells, or PBMCs came the material, which was cDNA or gDNA.

Germline lookup yields CDR1 LNHDA and CDR2 SQIVND (reference sequence). The CDR3 has 14 amino acids. Trimming removed 3 bases from V and 5 bases from J, with 11 bases in between. Original data processing: Estimates of nucleated cell counts were drawn from the amplification of reference gene primers. TCRdb keeps only in-frame clones here, not all; method: immunoSEQ multiplex PCR. For V, J and clone size, that table is used; D and trimming come from the DNA. The sample consists of 150,000 or so clones, 81% of them appearing once. This receptor was obtained from a woman aged 40 to 55 with acute COVID-19. The source material was PBMCs or T cells enriched from blood (not recorded which). The chain joins TRBV19 to TRBJ2-1; the D is unclear. The chain's CDR3 is CASSILNSHNEQFF. The CDR3 DNA is TGTGCCAGTAGTATTTTGAACTCTCACAATGAGCAGTTCTTC.